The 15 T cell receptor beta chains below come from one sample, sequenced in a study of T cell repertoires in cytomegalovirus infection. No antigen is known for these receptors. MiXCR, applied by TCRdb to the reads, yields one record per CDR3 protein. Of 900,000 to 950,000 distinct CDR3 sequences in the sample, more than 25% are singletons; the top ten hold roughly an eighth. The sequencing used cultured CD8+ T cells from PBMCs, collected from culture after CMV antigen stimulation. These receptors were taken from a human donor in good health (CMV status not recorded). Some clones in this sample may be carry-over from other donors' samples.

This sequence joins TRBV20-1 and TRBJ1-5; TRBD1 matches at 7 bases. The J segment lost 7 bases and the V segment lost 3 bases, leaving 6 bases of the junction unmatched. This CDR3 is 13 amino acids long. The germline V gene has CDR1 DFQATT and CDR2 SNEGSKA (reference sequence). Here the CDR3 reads CSARGQNRQPQHF. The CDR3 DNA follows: TGCAGTGCTAGGGGACAGAACAGACAGCCCCAGCATTTT.

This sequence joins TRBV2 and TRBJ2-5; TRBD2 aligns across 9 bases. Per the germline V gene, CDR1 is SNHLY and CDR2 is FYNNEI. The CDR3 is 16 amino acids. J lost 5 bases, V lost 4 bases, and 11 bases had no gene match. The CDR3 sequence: CASSAGGGGAEETQYF. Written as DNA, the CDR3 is TGTGCCAGCAGTGCTGGAGGCGGGGGGGCGGAGGAGACCCAGTACTTC.

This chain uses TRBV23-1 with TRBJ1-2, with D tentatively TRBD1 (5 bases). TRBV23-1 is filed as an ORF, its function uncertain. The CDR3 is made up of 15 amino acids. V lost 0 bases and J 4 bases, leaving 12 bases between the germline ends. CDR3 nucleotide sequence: TGCGCCAGCAGTCAATCGGGGGGATCCGGCTATGGCTACACCTTC. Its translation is CASSQSGGSGYGYTF.

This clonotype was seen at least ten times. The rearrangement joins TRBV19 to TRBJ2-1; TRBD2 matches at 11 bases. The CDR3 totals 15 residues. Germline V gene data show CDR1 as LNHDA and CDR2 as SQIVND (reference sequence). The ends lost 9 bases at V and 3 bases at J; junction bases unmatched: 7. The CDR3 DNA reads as TGTGCCAGCAGCATCGGGACTAGCGGCTACAATGAGCAGTTCTTC. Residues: CASSIGTSGYNEQFF.

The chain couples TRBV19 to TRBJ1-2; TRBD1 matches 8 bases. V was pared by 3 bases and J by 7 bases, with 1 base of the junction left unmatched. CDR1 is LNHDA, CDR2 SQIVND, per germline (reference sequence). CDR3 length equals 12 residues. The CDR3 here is CASSMTGAGYTF. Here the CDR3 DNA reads TGTGCCAGTAGTATGACAGGGGCTGGCTACACCTTC.

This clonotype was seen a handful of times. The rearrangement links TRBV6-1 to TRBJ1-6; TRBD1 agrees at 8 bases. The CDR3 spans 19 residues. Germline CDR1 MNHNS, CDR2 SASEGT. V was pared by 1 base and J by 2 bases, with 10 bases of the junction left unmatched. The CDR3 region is CASSEVPTGELPYNSPLHF. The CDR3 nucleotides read TGTGCCAGCAGTGAAGTTCCGACAGGGGAGCTCCCCTATAATTCACCCCTCCACTTT.

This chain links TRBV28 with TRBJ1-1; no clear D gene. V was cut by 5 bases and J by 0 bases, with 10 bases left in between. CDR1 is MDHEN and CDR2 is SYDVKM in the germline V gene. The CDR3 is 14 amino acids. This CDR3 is CASSPPRVNTEAFF. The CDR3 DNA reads TGTGCCAGCAGTCCCCCGAGGGTGAACACTGAAGCTTTCTTT.

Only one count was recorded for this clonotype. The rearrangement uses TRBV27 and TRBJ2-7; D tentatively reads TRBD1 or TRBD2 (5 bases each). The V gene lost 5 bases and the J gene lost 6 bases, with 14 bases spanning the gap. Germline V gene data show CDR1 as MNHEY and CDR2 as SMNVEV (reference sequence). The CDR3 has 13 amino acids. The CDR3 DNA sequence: TGTGCCAGCAGTCGGACTGGGACCTGCGAGCAGTACGTC. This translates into CASSRTGTCEQYV.

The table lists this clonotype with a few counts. DNA of the CDR3: TGTGCCAGCAGTTATAATGGGGCCGGGCCTCGAGTTGGCTACACCTTC. Amino acids: CASSYNGAGPRVGYTF. The chain links TRBV6-5 to TRBJ1-2; perhaps TRBD1 as D (5 bases). Trimming took 3 bases from V and 7 from J, leaving 21 bases between them. The CDR3 has 16 residues. The germline V gene has CDR1 MNHEY and CDR2 SVGAGI.

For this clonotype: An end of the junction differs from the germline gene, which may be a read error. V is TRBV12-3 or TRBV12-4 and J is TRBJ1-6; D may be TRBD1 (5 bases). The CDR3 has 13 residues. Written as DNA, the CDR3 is TGTGTCAGCAGCGGGGGTAGGAATTCACCCCTCCACTTT. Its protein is CVSSGGRNSPLHF.

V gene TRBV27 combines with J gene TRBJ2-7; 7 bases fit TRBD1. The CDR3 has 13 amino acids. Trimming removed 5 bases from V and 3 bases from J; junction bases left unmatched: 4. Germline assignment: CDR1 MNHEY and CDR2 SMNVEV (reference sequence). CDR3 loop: CASSQGDIYEQYF. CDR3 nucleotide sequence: TGTGCCAGCAGTCAGGGGGATATCTACGAGCAGTACTTC.

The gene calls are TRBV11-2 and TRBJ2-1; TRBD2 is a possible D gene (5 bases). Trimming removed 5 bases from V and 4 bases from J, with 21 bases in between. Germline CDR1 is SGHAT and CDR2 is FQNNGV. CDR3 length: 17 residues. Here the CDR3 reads CASSPRARENSYNEQFF. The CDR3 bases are TGTGCCAGCAGCCCCCGTGCGAGGGAGAATTCTTACAATGAGCAGTTCTTC.

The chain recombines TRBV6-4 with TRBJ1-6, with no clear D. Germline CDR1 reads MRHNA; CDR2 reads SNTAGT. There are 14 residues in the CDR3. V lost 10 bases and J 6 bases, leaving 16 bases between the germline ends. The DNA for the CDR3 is TGTGCCACCGCGAAGGAGCTGATTAATTCACCCCTCCACTTT. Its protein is CATAKELINSPLHF.

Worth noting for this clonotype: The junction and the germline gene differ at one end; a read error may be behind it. CDR3 residues: CAISEFTRGSTDTQYF. The CDR3 DNA sequence: TGTGCCATCAGTGAATTTACCCGGGGGAGCACAGATACGCAGTATTTT. The rearrangement uses TRBV6-1 and TRBJ2-3, with D possibly TRBD2 on 6 matching bases. Germline-derived CDR1 and CDR2 are MNHNS and SASEGT. The CDR3 consists of 16 residues.

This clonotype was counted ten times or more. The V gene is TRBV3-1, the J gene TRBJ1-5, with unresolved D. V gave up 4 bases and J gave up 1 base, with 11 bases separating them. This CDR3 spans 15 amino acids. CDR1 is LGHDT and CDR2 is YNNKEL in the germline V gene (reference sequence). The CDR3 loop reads CASSPFGVSNQPQHF. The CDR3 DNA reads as TGTGCCAGCAGCCCTTTCGGGGTGAGCAATCAGCCCCAGCATTTT.